The TCR beta chain under discussion was sequenced for a study of technical replicates of blood from several donors. Clones were sequenced by immunoSEQ multiplex PCR, and TCRdb holds only the in-frame ones, with some missing. This table holds more than 9,500 clones, approximately 95% found once. Trimming took off 0 bases at V and 1 base at J, with 9 bases between the two ends. Germline CDR1 is KGHSH and CDR2 is LQKENI. The CDR3 runs to 15 residues. Sequencing was performed on PBMCs. The chain combines TRBV18 with TRBJ2-5; no clear D gene. The receptor's source is a human donor in good health. CDR3 loop: CASSPPSNSQETQYF. The DNA for the CDR3 is TGTGCCAGCTCACCACCCTCGAACAGCCAAGAGACCCAGTACTTC.